A single sample gave rise to the 17 T cell receptor beta chains below, sequenced in a study of T cells expressing NK-cell markers. TCRdb reprocessed the 5' RACE reads and reports one entry per CDR3 protein, with no DNA. This sample lists some 140,000 distinct CDR3 sequences; its ten largest clones have around a third. The specimen sequenced was blood T cells: a sorted CD56 or NKG2C T cell subset, CD4+ or CD8+ T cells, or bulk PBMC T cells (not recorded which). The receptors here all came from a woman aged 45-59 years in good health.

The chain carries TRBV12-3 or TRBV12-4 and TRBJ2-5; the D call of TRBD2 rests on TCRdb alone, since no DNA is present to check it. The CDR3 spans 15 residues. The CDR3 loop reads CASRQLAGGPETQYF.

The chain is built from TRBV7-2 and TRBJ2-3; TCRdb proposes TRBD2, but this gene call is untestable without DNA. Germline V gene data show CDR1 as SGHTA and CDR2 as FQGNSA. The CDR3 runs to 16 residues. The CDR3: CASSLRPQGVADTQYF.

The chain uses TRBV7-9 and TRBJ2-4; without DNA, the TCRdb call of TRBD2 cannot be checked. Germline lookup yields CDR1 SEHNR and CDR2 FQNEAQ (reference sequence). The CDR3 is 22 residues long. This CDR3 reads CASSFVTLRGTSGSLAKNIQYF. The full variable domain, completed using reference TRBV7-9 and TRBJ2-4, is DTGVSQNPRHKITKRGQNVTFRCDPISEHNRLYWYRQTLGQGPEFLTYFQNEAQLEKSRLLSDRFSAERPKGSFSTLEIQRTEQGDSAMYLCASSFVTLRGTSGSLAKNIQYFGAGTRLSVL.

This chain joins TRBV24-1 and TRBJ2-2; TCRdb returns TRBD1, unconfirmable since there is no DNA. CDR1 is KGHDR, CDR2 SFDVKD, per germline. The CDR3 consists of 19 residues. This CDR3 reads CATSDLGPGHPRNTGELFF.

The CDR3 spells CASSDGTSFHNEQFF. The chain links TRBV25-1 to TRBJ2-1; the D call of TRBD2 rests on TCRdb alone, since no DNA is present to check it. CDR3 length: 15 residues. Germline CDR1 is MGHDK and CDR2 is SYGVNS.

The rearrangement links TRBV20-1 to TRBJ1-1. CDR3 size: 13 residues. Germline V lookup: CDR1 DFQATT, CDR2 SNEGSKA (reference sequence). The CDR3 reads CSAVGVTNTEAFF.

V and J are TRBV27 and TRBJ2-2; TCRdb reports TRBD2, a call that lacks DNA to check it against. The CDR3 loop spans 16 amino acids. Germline V gene sequence: CDR1 MNHEY, CDR2 SMNVEV (reference sequence). CDR3 sequence reads: CASREAGGGIFGELFF.

The chain employs TRBV9 and TRBJ1-3. Germline V gives CDR1 SGDLS, CDR2 YYNGEE. CDR3 length: 14 amino acids. The CDR3 is CASSLWEEGNTIYF.

CDR3 residues: CASSQSLGVNEQFF. The chain has TRBV14 and TRBJ2-1. The CDR3 runs 14 residues. CDR1 SGHDN and CDR2 FVKESK come from the germline V gene.

The CDR3 here is CAWSRDTATEAFF. The rearrangement uses TRBV30 and TRBJ1-1; absent DNA, TCRdb's TRBD1 call cannot be checked. Germline-derived CDR1 and CDR2 are GTSNPN and SVGIG (reference sequence). This CDR3 spans 13 amino acids.

The chain links TRBV23-1 to TRBJ2-2; TCRdb proposes TRBD2, but this gene call is untestable without DNA. TRBV23-1 belongs to the ORF category, with a function that is uncertain. The CDR3 sequence is 17 residues long. This CDR3 is CASSHPSPDSRTGQLFF.

The CDR3: CASSQTLGGSYTGELFF. The chain is built from TRBV4-1 and TRBJ2-2; TCRdb's assignment of TRBD2 cannot be checked, as there is no DNA. The CDR3 has 17 amino acids. The germline gives CDR1 MGHRA, CDR2 YSYEKL.

The rearrangement links TRBV29-1 to TRBJ1-1; as DNA is missing, the TRBD1 call by TCRdb cannot be tested. This CDR3 comprises 13 residues. Germline CDR1 SQVTM, CDR2 ANQGSEA. The CDR3 sequence is CSVPSIYEPEAFF.

V gene TRBV12-5 combines with J gene TRBJ2-4; TCRdb proposes TRBD1, but this gene call is untestable without DNA. The CDR3 extends over 17 amino acids. The germline CDR1 and CDR2 sequences are LGHNT and FRNRAP. CDR3 sequence reads: CASGPVEPGLAKNIQYF.

The gene calls are TRBV12-3 or TRBV12-4 and TRBJ2-5; as DNA is missing, the TRBD2 call by TCRdb cannot be tested. The CDR3 runs 15 residues. The CDR3 here is CASSLPSGRWETQYF.

This rearrangement joins TRBV6-6 to TRBJ2-3; absent DNA, TCRdb's TRBD2 call cannot be checked. The CDR3 loop spans 15 amino acids. CDR1 and CDR2 (germline): MNHNY, SVGAGI (reference sequence). The CDR3 region is CASTLLAESRDTQYF.

This CDR3 reads CATSDLRTAGGTGELFF. The V call is TRBV24-1, the J call TRBJ2-2; TCRdb's D gene call, TRBD1, goes unchecked for lack of DNA. Germline CDR1 reads KGHDR; CDR2 reads SFDVKD. The CDR3 has 17 residues.